The 11 T cell receptor beta chains below come from one sample, sequenced in a study of blood T cell repertoires in COVID-19. Only in-frame clones appear in the TCRdb table, and some are missing; sequencing was by immunoSEQ multiplex PCR. This sample has approximately 150,000 clones, with about 87% found just once. Sequencing used peripheral blood. These receptors were obtained from a woman aged 45-65 years with acute or convalescent COVID-19.

The gene calls are TRBV11-2 and TRBJ1-1; 7 nucleotides line up with TRBD1. Germline CDR1 reads SGHAT; CDR2 reads FQNNGV. Germline trimming cut 2 bases from V and 4 bases from J; bases unmatched to any gene: 7. CDR3 length: 15 residues. CDR3 sequence reads: CASSLRGQWSTEAFF. The CDR3 DNA is TGTGCCAGCAGCTTAAGGGGGCAGTGGAGCACTGAAGCTTTCTTT.

This clone was detected once. The CDR3 nucleotides read TGTGCCAGCAGTGGGCAGGGTACCGGGGAGCTGTTTTTT. This translates into CASSGQGTGELFF. V and J are TRBV2 and TRBJ2-2; possible D gene TRBD1, 5 bases. Trimming pared 4 bases from V and 5 bases from J, leaving 8 bases between. This CDR3 spans 13 amino acids. Germline CDR1 SNHLY, CDR2 FYNNEI.

This clone was seen just once. The chain has TRBV7-8 and TRBJ2-3; TRBD2 matches 7 bases. Per the germline V gene, CDR1 is SGHVS and CDR2 is FQNEAQ. This CDR3 contains 15 residues. Trimming at V came to 1 base and at J to 2 bases, leaving 3 bases not matched to a gene. The CDR3 is CASSLGSGFTDTQYF. For the CDR3, the DNA is TGTGCCAGCAGCTTAGGTAGCGGGTTCACAGATACGCAGTATTTT.

The rearrangement links TRBV7-3 to TRBJ2-1, with 9 positions matching TRBD2. In germline, CDR1 is SGHTA, CDR2 FQGTGA. The CDR3 covers 20 residues. V lost 1 base to trimming and J lost 1 base; unmatched junction nucleotides: 14. Written as DNA, the CDR3 is TGTGCCAGCAGCTTAAGTGACTTAGCGGGGGACCCTTTTTCCTACAATGAGCAGTTCTTC. Its protein product is CASSLSDLAGDPFSYNEQFF. The variable domain in full, with the rest retrieved from reference TRBV7-3 and TRBJ2-1, is GAGVSQTPSNKVTEKGKYVELRCDPISGHTALYWYRQSLGQGPEFLIYFQGTGAADDSGLPNDRFFAVRPEGSVSTLKIQRTERGDSAVYLCASSLSDLAGDPFSYNEQFFGPGTRLTVL.

This clone was recorded once. The chain joins TRBV2 to TRBJ1-2; a weak D match, TRBD1 (6 bases). Trimming removed 6 bases from V and 2 bases from J, with 10 bases in between. This CDR3 is 13 amino acids long. CDR1 is SNHLY, CDR2 FYNNEI, per germline. In nucleotides, the CDR3 is TGTGCCAGCAGCGTGAGGGGGAACTATGGCTACACCTTC. Residues: CASSVRGNYGYTF. The whole variable domain, remainder taken from reference TRBV2 and TRBJ1-2, is EPEVTQTPSHQVTQMGQEVILRCVPISNHLYFYWYRQILGQKVEFLVSFYNNEISEKSEIFDDQFSVERPDGSNFTLKIRSTKLEDSAMYFCASSVRGNYGYTFGSGTRLTVV.

The V and J genes are TRBV30 and TRBJ2-3; 9 bases agree with TRBD2. The J segment lost 5 bases and the V segment lost 4 bases, leaving 4 bases of the junction unmatched. CDR1 is GTSNPN, CDR2 SVGIG, per germline (reference sequence). CDR3 length: 13 residues. The CDR3 sequence is CAWNAGGRDTQYF. For the CDR3, the DNA is TGTGCCTGGAACGCGGGGGGGCGAGATACGCAGTATTTT.

The V call is TRBV12-5, the J call TRBJ1-1, with TRBD1 as a possible D gene (6 bases). The CDR3 contains 13 residues. The ends were cut back, 5 bases at V and 7 bases at J, with 14 bases in the middle. Germline V gene lookup returns CDR1 LGHNT and CDR2 FRNRAP. The CDR3 region has the DNA TGTGCTAGTGGTCCTCGGGACACCTTTGAAGCTTTCTTT. This codes for CASGPRDTFEAFF. Complete variable domain (other parts from reference TRBV12-5 and TRBJ1-1): DARVTQTPRHKVTEMGQEVTMRCQPILGHNTVFWYRQTMMQGLELLAYFRNRAPLDDSGMPKDRFSAEMPDATLATLKIQPSEPRDSAVYFCASGPRDTFEAFFGQGTRLTVV.

The chain combines TRBV5-8 with TRBJ2-2; D is uncertain. In germline, CDR1 is SGHTS, CDR2 YDEGEE. Trimming took 6 bases from V and 6 from J, leaving 6 bases between them. The CDR3 loop spans 11 amino acids. CDR3 in amino acids: CASMEPGELFF. CDR3 in DNA: TGTGCCAGCATGGAGCCCGGGGAGCTGTTTTTT.

The V gene is TRBV9, the J gene TRBJ2-7; 11 bases align to TRBD2. The J segment lost 6 bases and the V segment lost 4 bases, leaving 9 bases of the junction unmatched. CDR3 length equals 15 residues. The germline V gene encodes CDR1 SGDLS and CDR2 YYNGEE. This CDR3 is CASSTRLAGTGEQYF. CDR3 nucleotide sequence: TGTGCCAGCAGCACCCGACTAGCGGGGACGGGCGAGCAGTACTTC.

The V gene is TRBV11-2, the J gene TRBJ2-1, with a tentative D call TRBD1 (7 bases). V lost 3 bases to trimming and J lost 0 bases, with 18 bases between them. The CDR3 contains 18 residues. Germline CDR1 SGHAT, CDR2 FQNNGV. The CDR3 nucleotides read TGTGCCAGCAGCTTTTTACAGGGGCTGGGGGGCTCCTACAATGAGCAGTTCTTC. Protein: CASSFLQGLGGSYNEQFF.

V usage is TRBV3-1 (or the pseudogene TRBV3-2) and J usage is TRBJ2-2; maybe TRBD2 (6 bases). From germline, CDR1 is LGHDT and CDR2 YNNKEL (reference sequence). V lost 4 bases, J lost 7 bases, and 19 bases lay in between. This CDR3 region has 16 residues. The CDR3 sequence: CASSLWSGRMDGELFF. CDR3 nucleotide sequence: TGTGCCAGCAGCCTGTGGTCGGGGAGGATGGACGGGGAGCTGTTTTTT.